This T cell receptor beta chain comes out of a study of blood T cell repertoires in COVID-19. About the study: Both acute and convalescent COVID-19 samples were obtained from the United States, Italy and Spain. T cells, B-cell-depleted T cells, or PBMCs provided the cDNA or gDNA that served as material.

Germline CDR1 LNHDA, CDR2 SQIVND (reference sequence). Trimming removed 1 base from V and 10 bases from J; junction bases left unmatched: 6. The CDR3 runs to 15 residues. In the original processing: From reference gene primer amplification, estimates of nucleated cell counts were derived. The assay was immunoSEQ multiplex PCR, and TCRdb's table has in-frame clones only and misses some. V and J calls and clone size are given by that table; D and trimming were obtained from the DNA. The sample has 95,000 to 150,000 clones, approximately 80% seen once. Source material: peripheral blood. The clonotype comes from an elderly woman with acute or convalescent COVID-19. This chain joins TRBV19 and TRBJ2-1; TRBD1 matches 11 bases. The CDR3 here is CASSIGTGGVGEQFF. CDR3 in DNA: TGTGCCAGTAGTATAGGGACAGGGGGCGTGGGGGAGCAGTTCTTC.